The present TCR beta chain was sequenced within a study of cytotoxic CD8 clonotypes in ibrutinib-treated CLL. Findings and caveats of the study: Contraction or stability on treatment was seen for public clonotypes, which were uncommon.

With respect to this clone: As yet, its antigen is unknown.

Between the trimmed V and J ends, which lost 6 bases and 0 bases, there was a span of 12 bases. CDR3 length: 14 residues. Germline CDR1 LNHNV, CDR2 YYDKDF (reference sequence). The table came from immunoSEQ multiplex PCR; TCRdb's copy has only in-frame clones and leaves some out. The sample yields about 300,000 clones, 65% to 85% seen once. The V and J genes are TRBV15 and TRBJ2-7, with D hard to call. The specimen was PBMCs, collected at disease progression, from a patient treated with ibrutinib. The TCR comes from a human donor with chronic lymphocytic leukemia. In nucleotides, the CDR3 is TGTGCCACCAGTATTTCTGGTACCTCCTACGAGCAGTACTTC. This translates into CATSISGTSYEQYF.